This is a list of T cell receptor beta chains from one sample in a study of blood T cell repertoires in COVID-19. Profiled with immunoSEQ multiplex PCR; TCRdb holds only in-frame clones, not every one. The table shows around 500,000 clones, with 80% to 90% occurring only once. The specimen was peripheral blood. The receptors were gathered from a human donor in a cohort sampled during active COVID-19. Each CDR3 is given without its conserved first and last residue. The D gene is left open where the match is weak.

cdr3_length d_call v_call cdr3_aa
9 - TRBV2 ASKEGGTQY
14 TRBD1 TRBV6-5 ASSSVGQGDYNEQF
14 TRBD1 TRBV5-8 ASSLGQGGAKNIQY
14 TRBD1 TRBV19 ASNTRLQGPPYGYT
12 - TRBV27 ASSPRDTRQGYT
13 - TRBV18 ASSPLGGMNTEAF
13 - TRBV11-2 ASSSDISPNYGYT
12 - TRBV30 AWSDGSSADTQY
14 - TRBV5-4 ASSRGLSNTQETQY
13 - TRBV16 ASSQSIQGSETQY
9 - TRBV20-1 SARGRQEQY
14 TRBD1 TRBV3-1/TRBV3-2 ASSQNDRGGGQPQH
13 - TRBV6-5 ASRLGELRSYEQY
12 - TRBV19 ASSIVPEYTEAF
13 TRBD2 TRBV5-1 ASSLGLAGTGELF
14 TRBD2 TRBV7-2 ASSFRLAGGGDTQY
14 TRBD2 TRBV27 ASSLLRGGNPYEQY
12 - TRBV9 ASSVFPSTDTQY
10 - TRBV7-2 ASSLIGYEQY
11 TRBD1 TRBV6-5 ASSRDSGNTIY
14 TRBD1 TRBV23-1 ASSLTDRGVQETQY
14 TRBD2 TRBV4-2 ASSLSPGTRIGEQF
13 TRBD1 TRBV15 ATSGQDSFQETQY
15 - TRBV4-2 ASSQDPTGHYHYTQY
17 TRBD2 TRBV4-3 ASSQYGTSGVRSYNEQF
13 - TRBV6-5 ASRPRTANNSPLH
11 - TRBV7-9 ASSLTGRTEAF
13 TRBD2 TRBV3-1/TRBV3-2 ASSLRSGSPYEQY
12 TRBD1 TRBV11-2 ASSSQGARETQY